Below, 10 T cell receptor beta chains from the same sample are listed, as sequenced in a study of blood T cell repertoires in COVID-19. Assay used: immunoSEQ multiplex PCR; TCRdb lists only in-frame clones, some missing. The sample consists of 98,000 or so clones, roughly 86% of them appearing once. The sample was peripheral blood. The receptors stem from an older woman in a cohort sampled during active or convalescent COVID-19.

V usage is TRBV6-6 and J usage is TRBJ1-4; D remains ambiguous. V dropped 4 bases and J dropped 8 bases, with 11 bases sitting between them. The length of the CDR3 is 13 residues. Per germline, CDR1 MNHNY and CDR2 SVGAGI (reference sequence). CDR3 nucleotide sequence: TGTGCCAGCAGTTCCAGGCCGGGGGAAAAACTGTTTTTT. Encoded protein: CASSSRPGEKLFF.

Comment on this clone: Its ends do not fully match the called genes, so a read error is possible. The chain carries TRBV7-7 and TRBJ2-5; 9 bases agree with TRBD1. Germline V CDR1 and CDR2: SSHAT, FNYEAQ (reference sequence). The CDR3 has 19 amino acids. In DNA, the CDR3 is TGTGCTAGCAGCTCTAATCAACAGGGGGCTGCGGCAATCGTAGAGACCCAGTACTTC. Its protein is CASSSNQQGAAAIVETQYF.

The chain joins TRBV7-6 to TRBJ1-1; TRBD1 agrees at 7 bases. CDR1 SGHVS and CDR2 FNYEAQ come from the germline V gene. The CDR3 is 16 residues long. V dropped 3 bases and J dropped 0; count of bases not matched to a gene: 7. The CDR3 loop is CASSFRRGGMNTEAFF. DNA of the CDR3: TGTGCCAGCAGCTTTAGGAGAGGGGGCATGAACACTGAAGCTTTCTTT.

CDR3 in amino acids: CASSHGNGLTEAFF. CDR3 bases: TGTGCCAGCAGCCACGGGAACGGGCTCACTGAAGCTTTCTTT. The chain is built from TRBV6-5 and TRBJ1-1; D unresolved. Trimming removed 6 bases from V and 4 bases from J, with 15 bases in between. This CDR3 comprises 14 residues. Germline V lookup: CDR1 MNHEY, CDR2 SVGAGI.

The rearrangement links TRBV5-1 to TRBJ1-4, with D possibly matching TRBD1 (6 bases). The germline V gene has CDR1 SGHRS and CDR2 YFSETQ. V was pared by 4 bases and J by 6 bases, with 16 bases between. The CDR3 extends over 15 amino acids. The CDR3 loop reads CASSLGTTSDEKLFF. As DNA, the CDR3 is TGCGCCAGCAGCCTCGGGACAACCTCAGATGAAAAACTGTTTTTT.

This chain uses TRBV7-2 with TRBJ2-3, with 10 bases identical to TRBD2. Germline V CDR1 and CDR2: SGHTA, FQGNSA. The CDR3 has 15 residues. Unmatched junction bases numbered 6, after V lost 1 base and J lost 8 bases. The CDR3 is CASSLVASGSSTQYF. CDR3 nucleotide sequence: TGTGCCAGCAGCTTAGTAGCTAGCGGGAGCTCTACGCAGTATTTT.

This chain links TRBV6-5 with TRBJ2-3; 9 bases are a match to TRBD2. Germline CDR1 MNHEY, CDR2 SVGAGI. There are 14 residues in the CDR3. The trim removed 6 bases at V and 3 bases at J, leaving 4 bases unmatched. This CDR3 reads CASSLSGGTDTQYF. The CDR3 bases are TGTGCCAGCAGCCTTAGCGGGGGTACAGATACGCAGTATTTT.

The chain couples TRBV5-6 to TRBJ2-7; tentative D call: TRBD2 (5 bases). The CDR3 loop spans 14 amino acids. The ends were cut back, 3 bases at V and 1 base at J, with 11 bases in the middle. CDR1 and CDR2 from the germline V gene are SGHDT and YYEEEE. DNA of the CDR3: TGTGCCAGCAGCTCCGGACTGTATTCCTACGAGCAGTACTTC. Translating it yields CASSSGLYSYEQYF.

V gene TRBV3-1 (or the pseudogene TRBV3-2) combines with J gene TRBJ1-3; TRBD1 matches at 8 bases. V was clipped by 4 bases and J by 0 bases; unmatched bases: 5. Germline CDR1 reads LGHDT; CDR2 reads YNNKEL (reference sequence). The CDR3 consists of 16 residues. This chain's CDR3 is CASSPRQGFSGNTIYF. For the CDR3, the DNA is TGTGCCAGCAGCCCTAGACAGGGGTTCTCTGGAAACACCATATATTTT.

The chain is built from TRBV29-1 and TRBJ1-5; TRBD1 matches at 7 bases. J gave up 6 bases and V 5 bases, and 7 bases lay outside the gene matches. CDR3 length: 13 residues. CDR1 and CDR2 (germline): SQVTM, ANQGSEA. Here the CDR3 DNA reads TGCAGCGTTCGAACAGGGGAGAGTCAGCCCCAGCATTTT. Translation: CSVRTGESQPQHF. Full variable domain (missing parts from reference TRBV29-1 and TRBJ1-5): SAVISQKPSRDICQRGTSLTIQCQVDSQVTMMFWYRQQPGQSLTLIATANQGSEATYESGFVIDKFPISRPNLTFSTLTVSNMSPEDSSIYLCSVRTGESQPQHFGDGTRLSIL.